The 30 T cell receptor beta chains given below trace back to one sample, sequenced in a study of patients and donors after allogeneic stem cell transplantation. TCRdb processed the RT-PCR reads anew with MiXCR; each CDR3 protein has one entry. The profile covers tens of thousands of distinct CDR3 sequences, with roughly a third appearing a single time and 76% taken by the ten largest. Sequences were obtained from blood, either unsorted or a sorted T cell fraction (not recorded which). These TCRs come from a human donor who was either an allogeneic HSCT recipient or a stem cell or donor lymphocyte infusion donor (not recorded which). It is not recorded whose cells these are; they may come from a transplant donor.

This chain connects TRBV7-9 to TRBJ2-6, with D possibly matching TRBD1 (5 bases). Germline CDR1 and CDR2: SEHNR and FQNEAQ (reference sequence). CDR3 size: 16 residues. The V and J ends lost 1 base and 0 bases respectively, with 7 bases between them. In DNA form, the CDR3 reads TGTGCCAGCAGCTTAGGACAGAACTCTGGGGCCAACGTCCTGACTTTC. Encoded protein: CASSLGQNSGANVLTF.

The chain carries TRBV5-6 and TRBJ1-6, with 7 bases fitting TRBD1. The ends lost 8 bases at V and 8 bases at J; junction bases unmatched: 7. The CDR3 extends over 13 amino acids. Germline values: CDR1 SGHDT, CDR2 YYEEEE. The CDR3 DNA is TGTGCCAGTAGAGGGACAGCGGATTCACCCCTCCACTTT. Its translation: CASRGTADSPLHF. The whole variable domain, filled in from reference TRBV5-6 and TRBJ1-6, reads DAGVTQSPTHLIKTRGQQVTLRCSPKSGHDTVSWYQQALGQGPQFIFQYYEEEERQRGNFPDRFSGHQFPNYSSELNVNALLLGDSALYLCASRGTADSPLHFGNGTRLTVT.

V and J are TRBV7-2 and TRBJ2-1; 7 nucleotides line up with TRBD1. The germline V gene has CDR1 SGHTA and CDR2 FQGNSA. The J segment lost 4 bases and the V segment lost 1 base, leaving 7 bases of the junction unmatched. This CDR3 is built from 16 residues. CDR3: CASSLERDSRYNEQFF. The CDR3 nucleotides read TGTGCCAGCAGCTTAGAGAGGGACAGCAGATACAATGAGCAGTTCTTC. Supplemented by reference TRBV7-2 and TRBJ2-1, the full variable domain reads GAGVSQSPSNKVTEKGKDVELRCDPISGHTALYWYRQSLGQGLEFLIYFQGNSAPDKSGLPSDRFSAERTGGSVSTLTIQRTQQEDSAVYLCASSLERDSRYNEQFFGPGTRLTVL.

The chain uses TRBV20-1 and TRBJ2-1; 11 nucleotides match TRBD2. V dropped 6 bases and J dropped 5; count of bases not matched to a gene: 6. From germline, CDR1 is DFQATT and CDR2 SNEGSKA (reference sequence). This CDR3 is built from 14 residues. The CDR3 region has the DNA TGCAGTGCCCGACTGGGACTAGCGGACAATGAGCAGTTCTTC. It yields the protein CSARLGLADNEQFF.

This clonotype has only a few counts. The chain has TRBV6-6 and TRBJ1-6; 7 nucleotides line up with TRBD1. Germline CDR1 MNHNY, CDR2 SVGAGI (reference sequence). CDR3 length equals 13 residues. Trimming at V came to 8 bases and at J to 6 bases, leaving 4 bases not matched to a gene. The CDR3 sequence is CASVGQVNSPLHF. CDR3 coding DNA: TGTGCCAGCGTCGGACAGGTTAATTCACCCCTCCACTTT.

This sequence joins TRBV20-1 and TRBJ1-5, with 7 bases that match TRBD1. This CDR3 spans 16 amino acids. J lost 0 bases, V lost 1 base, and 6 bases had no gene match. Germline V gene data show CDR1 as DFQATT and CDR2 as SNEGSKA (reference sequence). The CDR3 sequence is CSARVRDSLSNQPQHF. The CDR3 DNA is TGCAGTGCTAGAGTCCGGGACAGTCTTAGCAATCAGCCCCAGCATTTT.

The chain employs TRBV30 and TRBJ1-1; D is perhaps TRBD1 (5 bases). Trimming took 8 bases from V and 2 from J, leaving 12 bases between them. In germline, CDR1 is GTSNPN, CDR2 SVGIG (reference sequence). The length of the CDR3 is 12 residues. This CDR3 is CAGRGGNTEAFF. DNA of the CDR3: TGTGCCGGCCGGGGGGGTAACACTGAAGCTTTCTTT.

The chain carries TRBV14 and TRBJ1-4, with 8 bases aligning to TRBD1. The CDR3 runs 15 residues. From germline, CDR1 is SGHDN and CDR2 FVKESK. With V trimmed by 4 bases and J by 5 bases, 6 bases remained unmatched. Here the CDR3 DNA reads TGTGCCAGCAGCCGAAGACAGGGGTTGAATGAAAAACTGTTTTTT. Residues: CASSRRQGLNEKLFF.

The chain has TRBV6-2 or TRBV6-3 and TRBJ1-2; tentative D call: TRBD1 (5 bases). The germline V and J ends were trimmed by 6 bases and 8 bases, with 16 bases remaining between them. The CDR3 contains 13 residues. Germline V gene lookup returns CDR1 MNHEY and CDR2 SVGEGT. The CDR3 DNA is TGTGCCAGCAGAGATCTGGGGGAAGGCGGCTACACCTTC. This encodes CASRDLGEGGYTF.

In this sample, this clonotype turned up a few times. This chain links TRBV7-2 with TRBJ1-1, with 9 bases identical to TRBD1. In germline, CDR1 is SGHTA, CDR2 FQGNSA. V was pared by 6 bases and J by 5 bases, with 7 bases of the junction left unmatched. The CDR3 runs to 14 residues. The CDR3: CASSSTDRGTEAFF. CDR3 sequence (DNA): TGTGCCAGCAGTTCAACCGACAGGGGGACTGAAGCTTTCTTT.

This clonotype was seen a handful of times. The chain links TRBV12-3 or TRBV12-4 to TRBJ1-2; a possible D gene is TRBD1 (6 bases). The germline V and J ends were trimmed by 7 bases and 4 bases, with 13 bases remaining between them. This CDR3 comprises 13 residues. In DNA, the CDR3 is TGTGCCAGCACCCAACCCAGGGGCTATGGCTACACCTTC. It yields the protein CASTQPRGYGYTF.

This clonotype turned up a few times. V is TRBV5-5 and J is TRBJ1-2; D not resolved. CDR1 is SGHKS and CDR2 is YYEKEE in the germline V gene (reference sequence). Trimming stripped 0 bases from V and 0 bases from J, with 12 bases between. This CDR3 is built from 16 residues. This chain's CDR3 is CASSLAGKGPNYGYTF. The CDR3 region has the DNA TGTGCCAGCAGCTTGGCAGGAAAAGGCCCTAACTATGGCTACACCTTC.

This sequence joins TRBV29-1 and TRBJ1-1, with D possibly being TRBD1 (5 bases). CDR1 is SQVTM and CDR2 is ANQGSEA in the germline V gene. The CDR3 consists of 15 residues. V was clipped by 4 bases and J by 4 bases, with 19 bases between them. The CDR3 nucleotides are TGCAGCGTTGCCCAGACGGGGGGAGGGGTCACTGAAGCTTTCTTT. Protein sequence: CSVAQTGGGVTEAFF.

V is TRBV6-1 and J is TRBJ1-1; maybe TRBD1 (5 bases). Between the trimmed V and J ends, which lost 6 bases and 3 bases, there was a span of 17 bases. The V gene's germline CDR1 is MNHNS and CDR2 SASEGT. The CDR3 has 15 residues. The CDR3 nucleotides are TGTGCCAGCAGGCCATTGGGGGGGGTTGACACTGAAGCTTTCTTT. Translated, it gives CASRPLGGVDTEAFF.

This chain uses TRBV6-2 or TRBV6-3 with TRBJ1-4; D remains ambiguous. Germline lookup yields CDR1 MNHEY and CDR2 SVGEGT. Trimming left V 0 bases short and J 13 bases short, with 9 bases between. There are 12 residues in the CDR3. The CDR3 DNA is TGTGCCAGCAGTTACTCGACGGGTTCACTGTTTTTT. Translating it yields CASSYSTGSLFF.

This chain joins TRBV3-1 and TRBJ2-5, with 8 bases that match TRBD2. With 4 bases clipped from V and 4 bases from J, the junction kept 8 bases outside the gene matches. The germline V gene encodes CDR1 LGHDT and CDR2 YNNKEL (reference sequence). CDR3 length: 15 residues. The CDR3 bases are TGTGCCAGCAGCCTGATCGGGCTAGCGGGAGAGACCCAGTACTTC. Its translation: CASSLIGLAGETQYF.

This clonotype was detected a few times. A read error may account for a junction end that differs from germline. The genes are TRBV2 and TRBJ1-1; 8 nucleotides line up with TRBD1. The CDR3 has 12 amino acids. Germline lookup yields CDR1 SNHLY and CDR2 FYNNEI. This CDR3 reads CASREDRGEAFF. The DNA of the CDR3 is TGTGCCAGCAGGGAAGACAGGGGTGAAGCTTTCTTT.

There are a few counts of this clonotype. The chain combines TRBV4-3 with TRBJ1-2; a possible D gene is TRBD1 (5 bases). The germline gives CDR1 LGHNA, CDR2 YSLEER. CDR3 length: 14 amino acids. Trimming stripped 4 bases from V and 2 bases from J, with 11 bases between. CDR3 bases: TGCGCCAGCAGCCTGCTGGGGCAGAACTATGGCTACACCTTC. Protein product: CASSLLGQNYGYTF.

The chain links TRBV6-6 to TRBJ1-5, with TRBD1 matching 7 bases. This CDR3 has 15 residues. Germline trimming cut 5 bases from V and 1 base from J; bases unmatched to any gene: 5. CDR1 MNHNY and CDR2 SVGAGI come from the germline V gene (reference sequence). CDR3 protein: CASSPDRWSNQPQHF. As DNA, the CDR3 is TGTGCCAGCAGTCCGGACAGGTGGAGCAATCAGCCCCAGCATTTT.

This clonotype has just a few counts. The chain couples TRBV9 to TRBJ2-3, with D tentatively TRBD2 (6 bases). CDR1 is SGDLS, CDR2 YYNGEE, per germline. The CDR3 is 13 amino acids. The V end lost 2 bases, the J end lost 3 bases, and 7 bases lay between the germline ends. The CDR3 reads CASSVRGTDTQYF. The CDR3 DNA reads TGTGCCAGCAGCGTCCGGGGGACAGATACGCAGTATTTT.

V is TRBV27 and J is TRBJ2-1, with a weak D call TRBD1 (7 bases). CDR1 MNHEY and CDR2 SMNVEV come from the germline V gene (reference sequence). The V end was cut by 10 bases, the J end by 0 bases, with 16 bases between. CDR3 length equals 15 residues. CDR3 sequence (DNA): TGTGCCACCTCACCAGGGGGGTCCTCCTACAATGAGCAGTTCTTC. Amino acid sequence: CATSPGGSSYNEQFF.

The sample holds a few counts of this clonotype. The chain joins TRBV10-3 to TRBJ1-1; D is undetermined. V lost 2 bases, J lost 1 base, and 8 bases lay in between. The CDR3 has 14 amino acids. Germline CDR1 reads ENHRY; CDR2 reads SYGVKD. For the CDR3, the DNA is TGTGCCATCAGTGAGGCCACGAGGAACACTGAAGCTTTCTTT. Translation gives CAISEATRNTEAFF.

The genes are TRBV3-1 and TRBJ2-1; 7 bases fit TRBD2. The CDR3 length is 16 residues. V was clipped by 0 bases and J by 3 bases; unmatched bases: 5. CDR1 and CDR2 from the germline V gene are LGHDT and YNNKEL (reference sequence). CDR3 sequence (DNA): TGTGCCAGCAGCCAAGAAGCTAGCGGAAACTACAATGAGCAGTTCTTC. As protein: CASSQEASGNYNEQFF.

This sequence joins TRBV9 and TRBJ1-2; D gene uncertain. The CDR3 loop spans 14 amino acids. V lost 1 base and J lost 0, with 7 bases in between. Germline CDR1 is SGDLS and CDR2 is YYNGEE. The CDR3 bases are TGTGCCAGCAGCGTACAGGAAGCTAACTATGGCTACACCTTC. Protein product: CASSVQEANYGYTF.

J is TRBJ2-1 and V is TRBV7-2; D remains ambiguous. The germline gives CDR1 SGHTA, CDR2 FQGNSA. The CDR3 consists of 12 residues. V was trimmed by 6 bases and J by 12 bases, leaving 15 bases between them. The CDR3 region is CASRTRAGSQFF. The CDR3 DNA follows: TGTGCCAGCAGAACGAGAGCAGGATCGCAGTTCTTC.

The table lists this clonotype with many counts. The chain uses TRBV20-1 and TRBJ2-5; D may correspond to TRBD1 or TRBD2 (5 bases each). Germline V gives CDR1 DFQATT, CDR2 SNEGSKA (reference sequence). V gave up 0 bases and J gave up 5 bases, with 13 bases separating them. The CDR3 is 14 amino acids. The CDR3 DNA follows: TGCAGTGCTAGAGATATGGGCAGGGAGGAGACCCAGTACTTC. Translation: CSARDMGREETQYF.

This clonotype was detected only a few times. The chain couples TRBV7-2 to TRBJ2-5; D gene unclear. Germline CDR1 is SGHTA and CDR2 is FQGNSA. Between the trimmed V and J ends, which lost 4 bases and 5 bases, there was a span of 5 bases. This CDR3 region has 11 residues. The CDR3 is CASSYTETQYF. The CDR3, as DNA: TGTGCCAGCAGCTACACTGAGACCCAGTACTTC.

This clonotype showed up just a few times. The chain has TRBV29-1 and TRBJ1-1, with D perhaps matching TRBD1 (5 bases). CDR3 length: 13 residues. Germline V CDR1 and CDR2: SQVTM, ANQGSEA. V lost 1 base, J lost 1 base, and 7 bases lay in between. The CDR3 spells CSVEGDGNTEAFF. The CDR3 nucleotides are TGCAGCGTTGAAGGGGACGGGAACACTGAAGCTTTCTTT.

This clonotype was seen only once. This chain connects TRBV12-3 or TRBV12-4 to TRBJ2-3; D call uncertain. With 6 bases removed from V and 5 bases from J, the gap between germline ends came to 15 bases. The CDR3 consists of 14 residues. The chain's CDR3 is CASSPSPHGDTQYF. The CDR3 nucleotides are TGTGCCAGCAGCCCCTCCCCCCACGGAGATACGCAGTATTTT.

The chain links TRBV5-5 to TRBJ2-2, with no clear D. Germline CDR1 is SGHKS and CDR2 is YYEKEE (reference sequence). V lost 4 bases and J 3 bases, leaving 7 bases between the germline ends. The CDR3 length is 13 residues. The CDR3 bases are TGTGCCAGCAGCAGGGTTGACACCGGGGAGCTGTTTTTT. Its protein is CASSRVDTGELFF.